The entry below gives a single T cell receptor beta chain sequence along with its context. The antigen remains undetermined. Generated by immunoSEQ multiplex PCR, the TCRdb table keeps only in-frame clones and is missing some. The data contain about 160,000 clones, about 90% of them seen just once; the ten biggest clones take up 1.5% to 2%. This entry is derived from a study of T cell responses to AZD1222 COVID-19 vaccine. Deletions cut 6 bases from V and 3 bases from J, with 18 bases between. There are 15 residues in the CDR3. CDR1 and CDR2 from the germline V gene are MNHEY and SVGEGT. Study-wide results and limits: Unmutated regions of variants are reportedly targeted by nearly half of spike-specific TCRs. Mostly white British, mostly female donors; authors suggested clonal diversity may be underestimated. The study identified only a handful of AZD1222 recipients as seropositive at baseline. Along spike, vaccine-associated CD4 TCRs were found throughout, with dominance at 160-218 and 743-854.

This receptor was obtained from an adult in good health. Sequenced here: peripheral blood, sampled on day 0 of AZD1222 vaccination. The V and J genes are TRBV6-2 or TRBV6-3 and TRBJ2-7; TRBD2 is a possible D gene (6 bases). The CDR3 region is CASSLGLGGIYEQYF. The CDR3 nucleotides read TGTGCCAGCAGCCTCGGCCTTGGGGGGATCTACGAGCAGTACTTC.